These T cell receptor beta chains were read from a single sample in a study of T cells in Graves' hyperthyroidism and ophthalmopathy. TCRdb re-derived calls from the multiplex PCR reads in MiXCR, one entry per CDR3 protein. There are about 660,000 distinct CDR3 sequences in the sample; nearly 45% occur only once, and less than 9.5% lies in the top ten. The sample taken for sequencing was peripheral blood or thyroid tissue (not recorded which). These receptors all stem from an adult man with Graves' disease, either hyperthyroidism or ophthalmopathy (not recorded which). Each CDR3 is given with its conserved first and last residue. The D gene is left open where the match is weak. Not every row has a clone size; where given, it reads once, few, many or a size class.

d_gene,j_gene,abundance,v_gene,CDR3nt,CDR3aa
TRBD1,TRBJ1-1,many,TRBV2,TGTGCCAGCAGCCGAACAGGGGTCGGTGAAGCTTTCTTT,CASSRTGVGEAFF
TRBD1,TRBJ1-5,few,TRBV20-1,TGCAGTGCGCAGGCGGGACAGGGTTATCAGCCCCAGCATTTT,CSAQAGQGYQPQHF
NA,TRBJ1-1,once,TRBV19,TGTGCCAGTAGCCCCCAGGGCGGTGAAGCTTTCTTT,CASSPQGGEAFF
NA,TRBJ2-3,few,TRBV24-1,TGTGCCACCAGTGATTCGGCAGGCACAGATACGCAGTATTTT,CATSDSAGTDTQYF
TRBD1,TRBJ1-5,few,TRBV2,TGTGCCAGCAGTTTTTTGGGGACAGATCAGCCCCAGCATTTT,CASSFLGTDQPQHF
NA,TRBJ1-2,few,TRBV7-8,TGTGCCAGCAGCTTAGCTTCGGTTATCATGAGAGATGGCTACACCTTC,CASSLASVIMRDGYTF
NA,TRBJ2-7,NA,TRBV9,TGTGCCAGCAGCTTCCGGGACCGTAGCGCCCGCGAGCAGTACTTC,CASSFRDRSAREQYF
NA,TRBJ1-5,few,TRBV6-5,TGTGCCAGCAGTTACGGCCACAATCAGCCCCAGCATTTT,CASSYGHNQPQHF
NA,TRBJ2-7,NA,TRBV5-1,TGCGCCAGCAGCTTCGGTACAGACGAGTCCTACGAGCAGTACTTC,CASSFGTDESYEQYF
NA,TRBJ1-2,few,TRBV25-1,TGTGCCAGCTCATCGGAGACAATCTATGGCTACACCTTC,CASSSETIYGYTF
NA,TRBJ1-5,NA,TRBV29-1,TGCAGCGTTGTTGGGGGGCAGGGAGACAATCAGCCCCAGCATTTT,CSVVGGQGDNQPQHF
NA,TRBJ1-1,many,TRBV12-3/TRBV12-4,TGTGCCAGCAGTTTAGAGCCAGATGAAGCTTTCTTT,CASSLEPDEAFF
NA,TRBJ1-3,NA,TRBV5-1,TGCGCCAGCAGCTTGATTTCAGGGCCTGGAAACACCATATATTTT,CASSLISGPGNTIYF
NA,TRBJ1-1,NA,TRBV10-3,TGTGCCAGCAGTTACTCAGGGGTAACGACTGAAGCTTTCTTT,CASSYSGVTTEAFF
TRBD1,TRBJ1-4,NA,TRBV7-2,TGTGCCAGCAGCTCCTACAGGGACAGGGAAACTAATGAAAAACTGTTTTTT,CASSSYRDRETNEKLFF
NA,TRBJ1-5,NA,TRBV6-6,TGTGCCAGCCAAATGAGCAATCAGCCCCAGCATTTT,CASQMSNQPQHF
NA,TRBJ1-2,NA,TRBV2,TGTGCCAGCAGTTTGGGCAGTACCTCCTATGGCTACACCTTC,CASSLGSTSYGYTF
TRBD2,TRBJ2-2,few,TRBV7-9,TGTGCCAGCAGCGGACCCGGGACTAGAACATCCGGGGAGCTGTTTTTT,CASSGPGTRTSGELFF